What follows are 10 T cell receptor beta chains derived from one specimen sequenced in a study of shared clonotypes between healthy human individuals. TCRdb keeps only in-frame clones here, not all; method: immunoSEQ multiplex PCR. This repertoire shows roughly 590,000 clones, 95% to 96% found once; its top ten account for 0.1% to 0.11%. CD8 cells regarded as naive lacked CD45RO, were positively chosen for CCR7, and omitted terminally differentiated effector memory CD45RA+ cells. Sequencing used naive CD8+ T cells sorted from blood. These receptors originate from a woman aged 25 to 45 in good health.

The V gene is TRBV10-1, the J gene TRBJ1-1, with a tentative D call TRBD1 (6 bases). Trimming shortened V by 4 bases and J by 4 bases, and 10 bases separated the two germline ends. This CDR3 has 13 amino acids. Germline values: CDR1 WNHNN, CDR2 SYGVQD (reference sequence). Here the CDR3 reads CASSVRGGTEAFF. The CDR3, as DNA: TGCGCCAGCAGTGTTAGGGGGGGCACTGAAGCTTTCTTT.

This clone was counted a single time. V and J are TRBV29-1 and TRBJ2-2; tentatively, D is TRBD2 (5 bases). CDR3 length equals 11 residues. Trimming cost V 3 bases and J 7 bases, with 6 bases left between them. Germline V gives CDR1 SQVTM, CDR2 ANQGSEA. The CDR3 region has the DNA TGCAGCGTTGAGGGAGTCGGGGAGCTGTTTTTT. The encoded protein is CSVEGVGELFF.

This sequence joins TRBV6-5 and TRBJ1-3, with a possible D match to TRBD1 (6 bases). The CDR3 loop spans 15 amino acids. CDR1 MNHEY and CDR2 SVGAGI come from the germline V gene. V shed 11 bases and J shed 0 bases, with 17 bases lying between them. Here the CDR3 reads CAGSQGSISGNTIYF. CDR3 DNA sequence: TGTGCCGGATCACAGGGTTCAATCTCTGGAAACACCATATATTTT.

The J gene is TRBJ1-2, the V gene TRBV6-1, with a tentative D call TRBD1 (5 bases). CDR3 size: 18 residues. V dropped 6 bases and J dropped 2 bases, with 25 bases sitting between them. The germline V gene has CDR1 MNHNS and CDR2 SASEGT. The CDR3 here is CASSEKKGRGSGNYGYTF. Here the CDR3 DNA reads TGTGCCAGCAGCGAAAAAAAAGGGAGGGGTTCGGGAAACTATGGCTACACCTTC.

The CDR3 protein is CASSQEDPLIGGYTF. CDR3 sequence (DNA): TGTGCCAGCAGCCAAGAAGACCCCCTAATAGGCGGCTACACCTTC. This sequence joins TRBV4-2 and TRBJ1-2, with unresolved D. CDR1 and CDR2 (germline): LGHNA, YNFKEQ. The germline V and J ends were trimmed by 0 bases and 8 bases, with 16 bases remaining between them. The CDR3 runs 15 residues.

Points on this clone: The sample holds other DNA sequences that translate to the same CDR3. V usage is TRBV19 and J usage is TRBJ2-1; 10 nucleotides match TRBD2. This CDR3 is built from 14 residues. Germline V gene lookup returns CDR1 LNHDA and CDR2 SQIVND (reference sequence). V was clipped by 6 bases and J by 6 bases; unmatched bases: 5. The CDR3 protein is CASSLIAGGNEQFF. Written as DNA, the CDR3 is TGTGCCAGTAGCCTTATAGCGGGAGGCAATGAGCAGTTCTTC.

The chain employs TRBV7-9 and TRBJ2-7; possibly TRBD1 for D (6 bases). Trimming took 3 bases from V and 3 from J, leaving 12 bases between them. CDR1 is SEHNR, CDR2 FQNEAQ, per germline (reference sequence). The CDR3 is 14 amino acids. The CDR3 nucleotides are TGTGCCAGCAGCTTTCGGACAGACCTCTACGAGCAGTACTTC. It yields the protein CASSFRTDLYEQYF.

This clone was recorded only once. This rearrangement joins TRBV7-9 to TRBJ2-7, with unresolved D. V lost 4 bases, J lost 1 base, and 11 bases lay in between. CDR1 and CDR2 from the germline V gene are SEHNR and FQNEAQ (reference sequence). CDR3 length: 14 residues. CDR3 sequence reads: CASSYKGRSYEQYF. The CDR3 DNA reads as TGTGCCAGCAGCTACAAAGGACGGTCCTACGAGCAGTACTTC.

This chain uses TRBV13 with TRBJ1-1; D unclear. The CDR3 is made up of 15 amino acids. Germline V lookup: CDR1 PRHDT, CDR2 FYEKMQ (reference sequence). V lost 1 base, J lost 0 bases, and 9 bases lay in between. The CDR3 loop reads CASSLASALNTEAFF. As DNA, the CDR3 is TGTGCCAGCAGCTTAGCTTCAGCCCTGAACACTGAAGCTTTCTTT. Supplemented by reference TRBV13 and TRBJ1-1, the full variable domain reads AAGVIQSPRHLIKEKRETATLKCYPIPRHDTVYWYQQGPGQDPQFLISFYEKMQSDKGSIPDRFSAQQFSDYHSELNMSSLELGDSALYFCASSLASALNTEAFFGQGTRLTVV.

The gene calls are TRBV6-6 and TRBJ2-7, with 7 bases lining up with TRBD1. From germline, CDR1 is MNHNY and CDR2 SVGAGI (reference sequence). V was clipped by 0 bases and J by 3 bases; unmatched bases: 2. The CDR3 sequence is 14 residues long. The CDR3 loop reads CASSYSRTGYEQYF. For the CDR3, the DNA is TGTGCCAGCAGTTACTCCCGGACAGGCTACGAGCAGTACTTC.